This T cell receptor beta chain was recorded in a study of Ad26.COV2.S vaccination and SARS-CoV-2 variants. At the level of the study: The authors gave Ad26.COV2.S intramuscularly, either once or twice 56 days apart.

General study results and limits: Substantial post-vaccination breadth of spike-specific CD8+ and CD4+ T cell responses was reported.

Documented treatment: 15 to 20 received Ad26.COV2.S at low or high dose, single or two shots; about 5 received placebo; per-sample allocation not given. All samples were drawn on day 63, counting from the first vaccine or placebo injection. The donor was a Boston adult aged 18-55 years. In regard to this clone: Antigen specificity is unknown.

This CDR3 has 16 residues. Assay used: immunoSEQ multiplex PCR; TCRdb lists only in-frame clones, some missing. The sample holds under 300,000 clones, 87% seen once. V gene TRBV21-1 combines with J gene TRBJ2-1; TRBD2 is taken as the D call from the table, unchecked against the DNA. TRBV21-1 is an annotated pseudogene. The sequencing here drew on peripheral blood, taken in a trial of Ad26.COV2.S vaccine versus placebo. This TCR was sampled from a person between 18 and 59 years old who received the Ad26.COV2.S COVID-19 vaccine or a placebo. CDR3 sequence (DNA): TGTGCTAGCAGCAACGCAGGACTAGCGGGGAGGTATGAGCAGTTCTTC. Amino acid sequence: CASSNAGLAGRYEQFF.